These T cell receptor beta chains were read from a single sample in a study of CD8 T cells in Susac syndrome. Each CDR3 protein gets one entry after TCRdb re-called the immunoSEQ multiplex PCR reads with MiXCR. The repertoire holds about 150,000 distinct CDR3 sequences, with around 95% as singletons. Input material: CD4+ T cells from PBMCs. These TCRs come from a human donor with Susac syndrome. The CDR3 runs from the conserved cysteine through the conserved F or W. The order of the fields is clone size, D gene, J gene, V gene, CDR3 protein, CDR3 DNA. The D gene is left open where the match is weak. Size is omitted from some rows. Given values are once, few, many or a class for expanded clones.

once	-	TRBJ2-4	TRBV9	CASSVGRTMAKNIQYF	TGTGCCAGCAGCGTAGGCAGGACAATGGCCAAAAACATTCAGTACTTC
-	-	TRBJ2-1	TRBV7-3	CASSLGAGMDEQFF	TGTGCCAGCAGCTTAGGGGCAGGGATGGATGAGCAGTTCTTC
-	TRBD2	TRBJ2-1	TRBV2	CASSWEGRQFF	TGTGCCAGCTCCTGGGAGGGACGGCAGTTCTTC
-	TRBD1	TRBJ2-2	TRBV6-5	CASRRQGLDTGELFF	TGTGCCAGCAGGAGACAGGGTTTAGACACCGGGGAGCTGTTTTTT
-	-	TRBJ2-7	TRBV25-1	CASSGTVSYEQYF	TGTGCCAGCAGTGGGACAGTTAGCTACGAGCAGTACTTC
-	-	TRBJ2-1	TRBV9	CASSDRAPLSEQFF	TGTGCCAGCAGCGACAGGGCCCCCCTCTCCGAGCAGTTCTTC
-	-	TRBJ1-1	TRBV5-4	CASSGRGNRNTEAFF	TGTGCCAGCAGCGGGAGGGGAAACAGGAACACTGAAGCTTTCTTT
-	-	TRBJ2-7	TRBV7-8	CASSLRRLGDEQYF	TGTGCCAGCAGCTTACGTAGGCTTGGGGACGAGCAGTACTTC
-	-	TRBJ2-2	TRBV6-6	CASSPTVPGELFF	TGTGCCAGCAGCCCGACAGTTCCCGGGGAGCTGTTTTTT
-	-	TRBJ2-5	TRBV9	CASTGGLQGEETQYF	TGTGCCAGCACGGGCGGCCTCCAAGGGGAAGAGACCCAGTACTTC
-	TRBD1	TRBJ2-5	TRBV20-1	CSAKGQGQETQYF	TGCAGTGCTAAGGGACAGGGACAAGAGACCCAGTACTTC
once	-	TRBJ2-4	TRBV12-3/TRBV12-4	CASSLSLAKNIQYF	TGTGCCAGCAGTTTATCCCTTGCCAAAAACATTCAGTACTTC
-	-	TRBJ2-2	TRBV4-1	CASSQDENTGELFF	TGCGCCAGCAGCCAAGACGAGAACACCGGGGAGCTGTTTTTT
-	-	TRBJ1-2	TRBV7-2	CASSYRTDYGYTF	TGTGCCAGCAGCTATCGGACAGACTATGGCTACACCTTC
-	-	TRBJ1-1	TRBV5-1	CASSPSVGQLGTEAFF	TGCGCCAGCAGCCCTTCGGTTGGCCAACTTGGGACTGAAGCTTTCTTT
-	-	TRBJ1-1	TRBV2	CASSETGANTEAFF	TGTGCCAGCAGTGAGACAGGCGCGAACACTGAAGCTTTCTTT
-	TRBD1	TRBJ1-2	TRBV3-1	CASSSRGGATNYGYTF	TGTGCCAGCAGCTCCAGGGGGGGAGCTACTAACTATGGCTACACCTTC
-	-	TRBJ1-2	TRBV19	CASCQTERGGYTF	TGTGCCAGTTGTCAGACGGAGCGGGGTGGCTACACCTTC
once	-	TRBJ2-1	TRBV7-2	CASSPWTGRRLAASKEQFF	TGTGCCAGCAGCCCGTGGACAGGGCGGAGACTAGCGGCCTCCAAAGAGCAGTTCTTC
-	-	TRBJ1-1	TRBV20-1	CSAQTEGKAFF	TGCAGTGCTCAGACGGAGGGGAAAGCTTTCTTT
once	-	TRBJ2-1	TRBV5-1	CASSSGSTGATSEQFF	TGCGCCAGCAGCTCTGGATCCACCGGGGCCACATCTGAGCAGTTCTTC
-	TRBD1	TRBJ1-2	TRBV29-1	CSVQGGDGYTF	TGCAGCGTACAGGGGGGAGATGGCTACACCTTC
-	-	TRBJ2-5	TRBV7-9	CASSDYTLGSQETQYF	TGTGCCAGCAGCGATTATACCTTGGGGTCGCAAGAGACCCAGTACTTC
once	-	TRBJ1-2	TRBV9	CASSVNSYNYGYTF	TGTGCCAGCAGCGTAAACAGTTATAACTATGGCTACACCTTC
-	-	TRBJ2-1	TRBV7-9	CATLGASYNEQFF	TGTGCCACCTTAGGTGCCTCCTACAATGAGCAGTTCTTC
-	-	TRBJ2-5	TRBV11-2	CASSFAGETQYF	TGTGCCAGCAGCTTCGCAGGAGAGACCCAGTACTTC
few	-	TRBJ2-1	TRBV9	CASSVVGTNNEQFF	TGTGCCAGCAGCGTAGTAGGGACCAACAATGAGCAGTTCTTC
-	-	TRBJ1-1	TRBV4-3	CASSQDQGSEAFF	TGCGCCAGCAGCCAAGACCAAGGGAGTGAAGCTTTCTTT
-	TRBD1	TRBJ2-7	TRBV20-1	CSALGQGARSSRAEQYF	TGCAGTGCCTTGGGACAGGGGGCGCGAAGTTCCCGGGCCGAGCAGTACTTC
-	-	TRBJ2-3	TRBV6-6	CASNLGLSTDTQYF	TGTGCCAGCAATCTCGGACTGAGCACAGATACGCAGTATTTT
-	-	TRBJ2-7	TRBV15	CATSATGTTYEQYF	TGTGCCACCAGCGCAACAGGGACGACCTACGAGCAGTACTTC
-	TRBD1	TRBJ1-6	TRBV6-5	CASRGQGALSSPLHF	TGTGCCAGCAGAGGACAGGGGGCGCTGAGTTCACCCCTCCACTTT
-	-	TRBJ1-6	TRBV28	CASRDPFNSPLHF	TGTGCCAGCAGGGACCCCTTTAATTCACCCCTCCACTTT
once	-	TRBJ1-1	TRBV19	CASSTRQNTEAFF	TGTGCCAGTAGTACCAGACAGAACACTGAAGCTTTCTTT
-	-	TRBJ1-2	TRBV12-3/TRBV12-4	CASSFGLAGGYTF	TGTGCCAGCAGTTTTGGTCTCGCAGGAGGCTACACCTTC
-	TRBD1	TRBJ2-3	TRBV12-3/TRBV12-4	CASSPGQQGDTQYF	TGTGCCAGCAGCCCGGGACAGCAAGGCGATACGCAGTATTTT
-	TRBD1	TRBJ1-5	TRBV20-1	CSASPGTGTLQPQHF	TGCAGTGCTAGCCCCGGGACAGGTACGCTTCAGCCCCAGCATTTT
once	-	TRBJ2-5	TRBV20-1	CSARQGQSQETQYF	TGCAGTGCTAGACAGGGCCAATCCCAAGAGACCCAGTACTTC
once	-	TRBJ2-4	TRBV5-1	CASSLGNHADIQYF	TGCGCCAGCAGCTTGGGTAACCACGCGGACATTCAGTACTTC
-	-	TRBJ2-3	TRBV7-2	CASSRGADTQYF	TGTGCCAGCAGCCGGGGCGCAGATACGCAGTATTTT
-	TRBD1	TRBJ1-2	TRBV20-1	CSADLDRGDGYTF	TGCAGTGCCGACCTTGACAGGGGCGATGGCTACACCTTC
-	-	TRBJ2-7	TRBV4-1	CASSQVPGAYEQYF	TGCGCCAGCAGCCAAGTACCAGGGGCCTACGAGCAGTACTTC
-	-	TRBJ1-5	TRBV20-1	CSASPTRGLNQPQHF	TGCAGTGCTAGCCCGACACGTGGCCTCAATCAGCCCCAGCATTTT
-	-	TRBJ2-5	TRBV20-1	CSAEALQVLGETQYF	TGCAGTGCCGAAGCATTACAGGTTTTGGGAGAGACCCAGTACTTC
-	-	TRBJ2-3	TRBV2	CASSEAALGQIRNADTQYF	TGTGCCAGCAGTGAAGCAGCTCTCGGGCAGATCAGAAACGCAGATACGCAGTATTTT
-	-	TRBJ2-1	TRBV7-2	CASSLSPGSGEQFF	TGTGCCAGCAGCTTGTCGCCAGGGAGTGGTGAGCAGTTCTTC
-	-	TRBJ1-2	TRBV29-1	CSVESYGYTF	TGCAGCGTTGAATCTTATGGCTACACCTTC
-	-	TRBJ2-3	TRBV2	CASSTYTDTQYF	TGTGCCAGCAGTACCTACACAGATACGCAGTATTTT
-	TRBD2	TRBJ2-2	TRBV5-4	CASSAVAGDLTGELFF	TGTGCCAGCAGTGCCGTAGCGGGGGACCTCACCGGGGAGCTGTTTTTT